This TCR beta chain was identified in a study of blood T cell repertoires in COVID-19. Assay used: immunoSEQ multiplex PCR; TCRdb lists only in-frame clones, some missing. The sample gives approximately 230,000 clones, approximately 89% of which show up once; roughly 6% is in the top ten. The table lists this clone with a few counts. The sample taken for sequencing was peripheral blood. The receptor was derived from a woman younger than 45 with COVID-19, enrolled during active disease.

DNA for the CDR3: TGTGCCAGCAGTGAAGACTGGACAGATGGCTATGGCTACACCTTC. It yields the protein CASSEDWTDGYGYTF. V gene TRBV2 combines with J gene TRBJ1-2; D might be TRBD1 (6 bases). Trimming pared 1 base from V and 4 bases from J, leaving 13 bases between. Germline CDR1 reads SNHLY; CDR2 reads FYNNEI. The CDR3 covers 15 residues.